This T cell receptor beta chain was identified in a study of T-cell memory formation after mild COVID-19. TCRdb fed the 5' RACE reads into MiXCR, producing one record per CDR3 protein. In the table there are roughly 310,000 distinct CDR3 sequences, 15% of which are singletons. This clonotype was counted only a few times. Sequences were obtained from PBMCs or a T cell subset sorted from them (not recorded which). The receptor comes from a man between 18 and 35 years old who had mild COVID-19 (a few samples of this study predate the infection). Cell type and time point are not known.

CDR3 in amino acids: CASRPIAGGHGNIQYF. CDR3 coding DNA: TGTGCCAGCAGGCCAATAGCGGGGGGGCACGGAAACATTCAGTACTTC. The chain joins TRBV7-3 to TRBJ2-4, with 11 bases matching TRBD2. V shed 6 bases, J shed 6 bases, and the junction held 10 bases outside the gene matches. The germline gives CDR1 SGHTA, CDR2 FQGTGA. The CDR3 totals 16 residues.